This section outlines one T cell receptor (beta chain) sequence together with its context. Germline V gene data show CDR1 as SGDLS and CDR2 as YYNGEE. This CDR3 contains 16 residues. With 3 bases clipped from V and 4 bases from J, the junction kept 9 bases outside the gene matches. The sample belongs to a study of blood T cell repertoires in COVID-19. Study information: Whether acute or convalescent, the COVID-19 samples came from the United States, Italy and Spain. Sources were T cells, B-cell-depleted T cells, or PBMCs; the material itself was cDNA or gDNA.

Assay: immunoSEQ multiplex PCR; the TCRdb copy retains only in-frame clones and omits some. The sample holds 400,000 or so clones, around 90% seen once. This clonotype was sampled from a man aged 18 to 30 with COVID-19, enrolled during active disease. The specimen was peripheral blood. The rearrangement uses TRBV9 and TRBJ2-2; 7 bases fit TRBD1. The CDR3 DNA sequence: TGTGCCAGCAGCGGACGACAGGGAATTAGCACCGGGGAGCTGTTTTTT. This codes for CASSGRQGISTGELFF. The entire variable domain, with the rest obtained from reference TRBV9 and TRBJ2-2, is as follows: DSGVTQTPKHLITATGQRVTLRCSPRSGDLSVYWYQQSLDQGLQFLIQYYNGEERAKGNILERFSAQQFPDLHSELNLSSLELGDSALYFCASSGRQGISTGELFFGEGSRLTVL.